Listed here are 20 T cell receptor beta chains from one sample, sequenced in a study of beta chain features in type 1 diabetes. Study results and caveats: All four CD4+ subsets of Type 1 diabetes patients contained TCRB CDR3s that were moderately but significantly shorter.

The antigens for these receptors are not known. The authors reverse transcribed all of the isolated RNA, so sequencing captured expressed TCRB transcripts. Sequenced by immunoSEQ multiplex PCR; TCRdb stores in-frame clones only, minus some. The data show approximately 50,000 clones, around 45% seen once. Sequenced material: Tregs from blood. These receptors were obtained from a man aged 30-40 years with type 1 diabetes.

This clone was detected only a few times. The chain links TRBV7-2 to TRBJ1-6, with D maybe TRBD1 (6 bases). Between the trimmed V and J ends, which lost 5 bases and 5 bases, there was a span of 13 bases. The CDR3 covers 15 residues. Germline V CDR1 and CDR2: SGHTA, FQGNSA. CDR3: CASSLRPGDNSPLHF. The CDR3 region has the DNA TGTGCCAGCAGCCTAAGGCCAGGGGATAATTCACCCCTCCACTTT.

This chain connects TRBV19 to TRBJ1-2; D may be TRBD1 (5 bases). The CDR3 is made up of 12 amino acids. Trimming stripped 6 bases from V and 8 bases from J, with 13 bases between. Germline V gives CDR1 LNHDA, CDR2 SQIVND (reference sequence). CDR3 sequence (DNA): TGTGCCAGTAGCACCTCGGGGGGGGGCTACACCTTC. As protein: CASSTSGGGYTF.

The chain has TRBV28 and TRBJ1-4, with TRBD1 matching 8 bases. With V trimmed by 4 bases and J by 7 bases, 8 bases remained unmatched. The germline gives CDR1 MDHEN, CDR2 SYDVKM. The CDR3 spans 15 residues. CDR3 sequence: CASSYSGGGGEKLFF. For the CDR3, the DNA is TGTGCCAGCAGTTACTCAGGGGGCGGAGGTGAAAAACTGTTTTTT.

This chain joins TRBV4-1 and TRBJ1-5; D may be TRBD1 (5 bases). Trimming removed 1 base at V and 0 bases at J, with 19 bases between. CDR3 length: 19 residues. Germline CDR1 is MGHRA and CDR2 is YSYEKL. The CDR3, as DNA: TGCGCCAGCAGCCAAGCTCCTCAAGTTGGGGCAGATAGCAATCAGCCCCAGCATTTT. Translated, it gives CASSQAPQVGADSNQPQHF.

The chain employs TRBV27 and TRBJ2-1; D not resolved. Germline values: CDR1 MNHEY, CDR2 SMNVEV (reference sequence). The V end was cut by 3 bases, the J end by 0 bases, with 6 bases between. The CDR3 runs 14 residues. Written as DNA, the CDR3 is TGTGCCAGCAGTTTTTCTAGCTCCTACAATGAGCAGTTCTTC. Translating gives CASSFSSSYNEQFF.

This sequence joins TRBV15 and TRBJ2-2; D call uncertain. V lost 0 bases and J lost 8, with 7 bases in between. The germline CDR1 and CDR2 sequences are LNHNV and YYDKDF (reference sequence). The CDR3 totals 13 residues. Here the CDR3 reads CATSRDRSGELFF. CDR3 coding DNA: TGTGCCACCAGCAGAGATAGATCAGGGGAGCTGTTTTTT.

The chain employs TRBV10-3 and TRBJ1-1; the match to TRBD1 covers 7 bases. There are 13 residues in the CDR3. V lost 4 bases and J lost 5; bases outside the gene matches: 4. Germline CDR1 reads ENHRY; CDR2 reads SYGVKD. The CDR3 DNA reads as TGTGCCATCAGTGTCCAGGGGGGTACTGAAGCTTTCTTT. Its translation: CAISVQGGTEAFF.

The chain carries TRBV28 and TRBJ2-1; D uncertain. The CDR3 has 14 amino acids. Trimming stripped 6 bases from V and 3 bases from J, with 12 bases between. Germline CDR1 is MDHEN and CDR2 is SYDVKM. CDR3 DNA sequence: TGTGCCAGCAGCCCGAGAGCCTTCTACAATGAGCAGTTCTTC. Translating it yields CASSPRAFYNEQFF.

The J gene is TRBJ1-1, the V gene TRBV9; 8 bases are a match to TRBD1. CDR1 is SGDLS, CDR2 YYNGEE, per germline. The V gene end was trimmed by 4 bases and the J gene end by 6 bases; junction bases not matched to a gene: 11. This CDR3 has 15 amino acids. The DNA for the CDR3 is TGTGCCAGCAGCCCGCGGACAGGGATAAGCGCTGAAGCTTTCTTT. Translated, it gives CASSPRTGISAEAFF. The full variable domain, with the rest looked up from reference TRBV9 and TRBJ1-1, is DSGVTQTPKHLITATGQRVTLRCSPRSGDLSVYWYQQSLDQGLQFLIQYYNGEERAKGNILERFSAQQFPDLHSELNLSSLELGDSALYFCASSPRTGISAEAFFGQGTRLTVV.

This clone was recorded a few times. The genes are TRBV10-3 and TRBJ2-1, with 10 bases lining up with TRBD2. With 2 bases clipped from V and 6 bases from J, the junction kept 16 bases outside the gene matches. This CDR3 is 19 amino acids long. Germline loops: CDR1 ENHRY, CDR2 SYGVKD. The CDR3: CAISEQRVAGGRAVNEQFF. The CDR3 DNA sequence: TGTGCCATCAGTGAGCAACGGGTAGCGGGAGGTCGGGCGGTCAATGAGCAGTTCTTC.

The chain recombines TRBV6-5 with TRBJ2-2; 7 bases agree with TRBD2. Trimming at V came to 6 bases and at J to 1 base, leaving 5 bases not matched to a gene. This CDR3 region has 15 residues. CDR1 and CDR2 (germline): MNHEY, SVGAGI. CDR3 DNA: TGTGCCAGCAGCCACTCTAGCGGGAACACCGGGGAGCTGTTTTTT. This encodes CASSHSSGNTGELFF.

The V call is TRBV2, the J call TRBJ2-1; tentatively, D is TRBD1 (5 bases). The CDR3 is made up of 12 amino acids. Deletions cut 6 bases from V and 5 bases from J, with 8 bases between. Germline CDR1 and CDR2: SNHLY and FYNNEI. In DNA form, the CDR3 reads TGTGCCAGCAGCCAGGACAACAATGAGCAGTTCTTC. Translation: CASSQDNNEQFF. Together with reference TRBV2 and TRBJ2-1, the CDR3 gives the full variable domain: EPEVTQTPSHQVTQMGQEVILRCVPISNHLYFYWYRQILGQKVEFLVSFYNNEISEKSEIFDDQFSVERPDGSNFTLKIRSTKLEDSAMYFCASSQDNNEQFFGPGTRLTVL.

The rearrangement uses TRBV7-3 and TRBJ2-3; tentatively, D is TRBD1 (6 bases). CDR3 length: 14 amino acids. With 3 bases removed from V and 6 bases from J, the gap between germline ends came to 13 bases. Germline CDR1 is SGHTA and CDR2 is FQGTGA. In DNA form, the CDR3 reads TGTGCCAGCAGCTTGGACAGCCGCCATGATACGCAGTATTTT. Its translation: CASSLDSRHDTQYF.

This clone was seen more than once but under ten times. This rearrangement joins TRBV20-1 to TRBJ2-1; D uncertain. The CDR3 loop spans 11 amino acids. The ends were cut back, 1 base at V and 12 bases at J, with 10 bases in the middle. Germline CDR1 is DFQATT and CDR2 is SNEGSKA (reference sequence). The CDR3 reads CSARGGGAQFF. As DNA, the CDR3 is TGCAGTGCTAGAGGAGGCGGAGCGCAGTTCTTC.

This clone has just a few counts. The rearrangement links TRBV28 to TRBJ1-5; maybe TRBD1 (5 bases). Trimming took off 6 bases at V and 6 bases at J, with 21 bases between the two ends. The CDR3 loop spans 16 amino acids. The V gene's germline CDR1 is MDHEN and CDR2 SYDVKM. This CDR3 reads CASREWGGVYRQPQHF. The CDR3 region has the DNA TGTGCCAGCAGGGAATGGGGGGGAGTATATCGTCAGCCCCAGCATTTT.

This clone was counted between two and nine times. This chain links TRBV10-3 with TRBJ2-7; 8 positions match TRBD1. The J segment lost 5 bases and the V segment lost 2 bases, leaving 8 bases of the junction unmatched. CDR1 and CDR2 from the germline V gene are ENHRY and SYGVKD. The CDR3 consists of 15 residues. CDR3 bases: TGTGCCATCAGTGAGCCTCAGGGGGCCAGGGACGAGCAGTACTTC. Amino acids: CAISEPQGARDEQYF.

This clone was counted only a few times. This sequence joins TRBV18 and TRBJ2-2; 11 nucleotides line up with TRBD2. J lost 4 bases, V lost 3 bases, and 4 bases had no gene match. In germline, CDR1 is KGHSH, CDR2 LQKENI. The CDR3 sequence is 16 residues long. The CDR3 nucleotides are TGTGCCAGCTCACCTCGGACTAGCGGGCCCACCGGGGAGCTGTTTTTT. Translation: CASSPRTSGPTGELFF.

This clone occurred a few times. The genes are TRBV7-8 and TRBJ1-2; 10 bases are a match to TRBD1. This CDR3 has 16 residues. The trim removed 4 bases at V and 6 bases at J, leaving 11 bases unmatched. Germline V lookup: CDR1 SGHVS, CDR2 FQNEAQ. The CDR3 DNA is TGTGCCAGCAGCTCACCCGGGACAGGGGCTACAAATGGCTACACCTTC. Translating it yields CASSSPGTGATNGYTF.

The chain uses TRBV14 and TRBJ2-5; D might be TRBD1 (5 bases). V lost 2 bases and J lost 10, with 14 bases in between. From germline, CDR1 is SGHDN and CDR2 FVKESK. The CDR3 sequence is 13 residues long. The CDR3 bases are TGTGCCAGCAGCCAAATACTTCAAGGGGACCAGTACTTC. It specifies CASSQILQGDQYF.

The J gene is TRBJ2-3, the V gene TRBV18; 8 bases align to TRBD1. The CDR3 is made up of 15 amino acids. Germline CDR1 and CDR2: KGHSH and LQKENI. V shed 0 bases and J 2 bases; nucleotides not matched to a gene: 1. CDR3: CASSPPDRATDTQYF. DNA for the CDR3: TGTGCCAGCTCACCACCGGACAGGGCCACAGATACGCAGTATTTT.